This is a list of T cell receptor beta chains from one sample in a study of tumor and adjacent non-tumor tissue in lung cancer. A single record per CDR3 protein comes from TCRdb applying MiXCR to the multiplex PCR reads. The sample comprises approximately 100,000 distinct CDR3 sequences, around three fifths of which are singletons, and around a fifth rests with the top ten. The material sequenced was distant non-tumor lung tissue. All receptors derive from a man aged 30-40 years with non-small cell lung cancer. Both conserved end residues are part of each CDR3. The order of the fields is V gene, CDR3 protein.

>TRBV20-1
CSVAGTSGGAYEQYF
>TRBV20-1
CSPRDPNEKLFF
>TRBV6-5
CASSFTRGSNEKLFF
>TRBV4-1
CASSQDWEAGGTEAFF
>TRBV4-2
CDCSHEFQGADEQFF
>TRBV7-9
CASSLPAVGGNEQYF
>TRBV11-2
CASSLGRTFTGELFF
>TRBV6-2/TRBV6-3
CASNPGLMGGAEQFF
>TRBV5-1
CASNRDGMNTEAFF
>TRBV13
CASSFLAGYEQFF
>TRBV6-5
CASGGVYNEQFF
>TRBV29-1
CSAGGQGGRMKTEAFF
>TRBV10-3
CAIMKGTGENEQFF
>TRBV4-2
CASSQGQENSPLHF
>TRBV11-2
CANSLVLAGETGELFF
>TRBV11-2
CASNLESGLSKETQYF
>TRBV23-1
CASSLPGITEAIF
>TRBV11-2
CASSLGQEVDGELFF
>TRBV12-5
CASGLERAQETQYF
>TRBV12-3/TRBV12-4
CASSTGGGGNSPLHF
>TRBV6-5
CASSSRTGRAVSTGYF
>TRBV5-1
CASRKGQDEQYF
>TRBV11-2
CASSKHGQGTDERYF
>TRBV29-1
CSVLGLARLSYNEQFF
>TRBV29-1
CSVQTGQTYTEAFF
>TRBV10-2
CANSESDWGADQPQHF
>TRBV4-1
CTNSQDETGGTYEQYF
>TRBV11-3
CASSLVPNEQFF
>TRBV12-3/TRBV12-4
CASSPGQTNEQFF
>TRBV11-3
CASSFRGGLSIEAFF
>TRBV29-1
CSFWDDQETQYF
>TRBV20-1
CSAPGLTSGGREQYF
>TRBV20-1
CSARGCPGYQETQYF
>TRBV11-2
CASSLEQGNEQYF
>TRBV10-3
CVINESKGVQFF
>TRBV11-2
CASSDLATVYNEQFF
>TRBV20-1
CSAQTSGAYNEQFF
>TRBV11-2
CASSLGGQPSEQYF
>TRBV20-1
CSAPSTGGVIRRYGYTF
>TRBV6-5
CASSYLQGGTEAFF
>TRBV5-1
CASSVLPGQGASSYEQYF
>TRBV6-2/TRBV6-3
CAGSWGAYDQYF
>TRBV6-2/TRBV6-3
CANSYLGRKEQFF